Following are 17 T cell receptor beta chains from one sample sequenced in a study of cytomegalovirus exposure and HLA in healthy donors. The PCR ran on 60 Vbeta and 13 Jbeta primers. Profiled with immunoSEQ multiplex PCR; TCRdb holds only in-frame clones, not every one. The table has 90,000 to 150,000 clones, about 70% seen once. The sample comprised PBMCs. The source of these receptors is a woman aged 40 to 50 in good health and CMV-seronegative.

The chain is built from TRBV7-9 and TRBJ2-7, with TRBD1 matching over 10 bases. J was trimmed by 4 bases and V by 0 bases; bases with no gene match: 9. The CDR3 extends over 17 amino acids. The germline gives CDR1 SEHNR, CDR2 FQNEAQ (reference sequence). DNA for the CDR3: TGTGCCAGCAGCTTAGCGGGACAGGGGTGGCTAGATTACGAGCAGTACTTC. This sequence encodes CASSLAGQGWLDYEQYF.

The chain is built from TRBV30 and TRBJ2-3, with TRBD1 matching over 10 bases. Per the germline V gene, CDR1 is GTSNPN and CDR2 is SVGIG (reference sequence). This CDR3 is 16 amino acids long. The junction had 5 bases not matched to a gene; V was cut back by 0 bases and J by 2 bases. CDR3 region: CAWSVLGTGVTDTQYF. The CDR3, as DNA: TGTGCCTGGAGTGTACTGGGGACAGGGGTCACAGATACGCAGTATTTT.

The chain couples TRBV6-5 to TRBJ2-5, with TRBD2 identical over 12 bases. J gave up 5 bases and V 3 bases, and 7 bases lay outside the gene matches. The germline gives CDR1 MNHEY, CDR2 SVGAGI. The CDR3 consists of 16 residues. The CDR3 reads CASSYSRTSGTETQYF. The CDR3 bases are TGTGCCAGCAGTTATTCCCGGACTAGCGGGACGGAGACCCAGTACTTC.

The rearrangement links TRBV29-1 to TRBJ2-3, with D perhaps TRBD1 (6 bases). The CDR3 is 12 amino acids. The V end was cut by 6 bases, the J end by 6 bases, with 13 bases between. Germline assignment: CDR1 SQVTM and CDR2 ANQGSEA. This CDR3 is CSVLGTNDTQYF. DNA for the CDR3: TGCAGCGTCTTAGGGACAAACGATACGCAGTATTTT.

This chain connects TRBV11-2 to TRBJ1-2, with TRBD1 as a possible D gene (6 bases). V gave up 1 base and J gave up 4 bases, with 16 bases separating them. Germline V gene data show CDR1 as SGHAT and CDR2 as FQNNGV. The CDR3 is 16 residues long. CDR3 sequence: CASSLGSLGATYGYTF. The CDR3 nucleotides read TGTGCCAGCAGCTTAGGGAGTCTGGGGGCAACCTATGGCTACACCTTC.

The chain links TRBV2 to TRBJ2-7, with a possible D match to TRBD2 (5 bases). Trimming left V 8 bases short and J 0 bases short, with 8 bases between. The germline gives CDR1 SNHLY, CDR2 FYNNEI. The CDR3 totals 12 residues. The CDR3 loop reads CASARGSYEQYF. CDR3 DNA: TGTGCCAGCGCTCGGGGCTCCTACGAGCAGTACTTC.

The CDR3 spells CASSQTQQGLFSYEQYF. The DNA of the CDR3 is TGTGCCAGCAGCCAAACCCAGCAGGGACTATTCTCCTACGAGCAGTACTTC. The chain combines TRBV4-2 with TRBJ2-7, with 7 positions matching TRBD2. CDR1 and CDR2 from the germline V gene are LGHNA and YNFKEQ. This CDR3 comprises 17 residues. J gave up 0 bases and V 2 bases, and 10 bases lay outside the gene matches.

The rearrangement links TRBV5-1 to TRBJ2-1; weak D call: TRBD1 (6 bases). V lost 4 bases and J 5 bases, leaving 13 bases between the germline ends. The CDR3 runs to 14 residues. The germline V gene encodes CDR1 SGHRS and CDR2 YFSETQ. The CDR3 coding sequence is TGCGCCAGCAGCCTGGACAGCAGAAACAATGAGCAGTTCTTC. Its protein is CASSLDSRNNEQFF.

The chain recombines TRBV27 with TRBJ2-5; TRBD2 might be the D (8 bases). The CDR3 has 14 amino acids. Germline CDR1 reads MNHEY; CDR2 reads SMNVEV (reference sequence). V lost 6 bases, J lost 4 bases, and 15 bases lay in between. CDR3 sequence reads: CASSPGRGRETQYF. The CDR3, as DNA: TGTGCCAGCAGCCCCGGGAGGGGGCGAGAGACCCAGTACTTC.

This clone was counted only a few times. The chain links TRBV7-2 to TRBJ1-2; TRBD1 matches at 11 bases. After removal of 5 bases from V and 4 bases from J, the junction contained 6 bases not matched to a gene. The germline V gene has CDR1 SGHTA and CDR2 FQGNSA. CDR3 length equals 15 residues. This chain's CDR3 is CASSTRTGGGYGYTF. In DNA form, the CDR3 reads TGTGCCAGCAGCACCCGGACAGGGGGCGGCTATGGCTACACCTTC.

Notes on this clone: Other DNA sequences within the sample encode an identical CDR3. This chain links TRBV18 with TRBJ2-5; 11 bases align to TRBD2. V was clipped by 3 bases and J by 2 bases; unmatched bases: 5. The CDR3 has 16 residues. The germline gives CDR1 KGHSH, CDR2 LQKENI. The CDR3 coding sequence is TGTGCCAGCTCACCTAGACTAGCGGGGAGACAAGAGACCCAGTACTTC. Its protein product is CASSPRLAGRQETQYF.

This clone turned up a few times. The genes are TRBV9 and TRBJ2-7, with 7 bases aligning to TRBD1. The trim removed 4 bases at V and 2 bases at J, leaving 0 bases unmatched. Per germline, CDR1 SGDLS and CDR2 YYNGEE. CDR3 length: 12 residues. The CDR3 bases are TGTGCCAGCAGCAGGGGGCCCTACGAGCAGTACTTC. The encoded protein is CASSRGPYEQYF.

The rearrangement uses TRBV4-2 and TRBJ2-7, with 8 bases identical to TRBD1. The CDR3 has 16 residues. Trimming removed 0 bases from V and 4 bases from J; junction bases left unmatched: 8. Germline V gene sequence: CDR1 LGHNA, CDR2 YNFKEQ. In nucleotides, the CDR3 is TGTGCCAGCAGCCAAGATCCCGGCAGGGGGCGGTACGAGCAGTACTTC. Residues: CASSQDPGRGRYEQYF.

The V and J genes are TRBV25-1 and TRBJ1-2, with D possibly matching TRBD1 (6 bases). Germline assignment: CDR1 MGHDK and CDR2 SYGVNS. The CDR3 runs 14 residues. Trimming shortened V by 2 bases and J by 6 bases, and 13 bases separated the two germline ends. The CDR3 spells CASSETGGRDGYTF. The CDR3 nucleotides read TGTGCCAGCAGTGAAACCGGGGGGCGCGATGGCTACACCTTC.

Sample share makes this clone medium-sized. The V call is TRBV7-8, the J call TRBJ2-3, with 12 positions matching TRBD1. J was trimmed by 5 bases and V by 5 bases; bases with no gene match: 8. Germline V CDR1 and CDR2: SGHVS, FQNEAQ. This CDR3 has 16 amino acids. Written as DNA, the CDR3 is TGTGCCAGCAGCCGCGGGACAGGGGGCTATGGAGATACGCAGTATTTT. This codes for CASSRGTGGYGDTQYF.

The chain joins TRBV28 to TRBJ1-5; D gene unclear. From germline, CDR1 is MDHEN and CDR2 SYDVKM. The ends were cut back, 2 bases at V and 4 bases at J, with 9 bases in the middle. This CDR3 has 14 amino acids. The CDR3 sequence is CASSLEEPNQPQHF. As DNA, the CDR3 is TGTGCCAGCAGTTTAGAGGAACCAAATCAGCCCCAGCATTTT.

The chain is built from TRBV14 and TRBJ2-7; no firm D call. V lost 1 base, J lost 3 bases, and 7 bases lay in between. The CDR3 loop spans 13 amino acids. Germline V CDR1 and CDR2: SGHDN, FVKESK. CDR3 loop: CASSQVSSYEQYF. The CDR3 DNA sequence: TGTGCCAGCAGCCAAGTGTCTAGCTACGAGCAGTACTTC.